This T cell receptor beta chain was recovered during a study of T cells in Graves' hyperthyroidism and ophthalmopathy. Study outcomes and limitations: Most thyroid clonotypes expanded above 0.001 were also detected in blood. Progression to ophthalmopathy was predicted a median of approximately seven months early.

Exclusions: uncontrolled infection, other autoimmune disease, pregnancy, lactation. The PBMCs were taken from 10 ml of fresh peripheral blood. This clonotype was observed many times. Its antigen is not known. Amplified regions were TCR beta CDR3 sequences from RNA transcripts. The HTBI set primed first-round TCR CDR3 RT-PCR. TCRdb analysed the multiplex PCR reads with MiXCR anew, one entry per CDR3 protein. Altogether 200,000 to 250,000 distinct CDR3 sequences are present, around 17% being singletons, with the ten largest covering 53%. The germline V and J ends were trimmed by 4 bases and 8 bases, with 20 bases remaining between them. The CDR3 runs 15 residues. Germline CDR1 reads SGHAT; CDR2 reads FQNNGV.

The sample taken for sequencing was blood. This clonotype was obtained from a woman between 45 and 60 years old with Graves' hyperthyroidism. This chain uses TRBV11-2 with TRBJ1-2; the D gene is possibly TRBD1 (6 bases). CDR3 DNA: TGTGCCAGCAGCTCCAAGGCTCAGGGGTCCTCAGGCTACACCTTC. Protein sequence: CASSSKAQGSSGYTF.